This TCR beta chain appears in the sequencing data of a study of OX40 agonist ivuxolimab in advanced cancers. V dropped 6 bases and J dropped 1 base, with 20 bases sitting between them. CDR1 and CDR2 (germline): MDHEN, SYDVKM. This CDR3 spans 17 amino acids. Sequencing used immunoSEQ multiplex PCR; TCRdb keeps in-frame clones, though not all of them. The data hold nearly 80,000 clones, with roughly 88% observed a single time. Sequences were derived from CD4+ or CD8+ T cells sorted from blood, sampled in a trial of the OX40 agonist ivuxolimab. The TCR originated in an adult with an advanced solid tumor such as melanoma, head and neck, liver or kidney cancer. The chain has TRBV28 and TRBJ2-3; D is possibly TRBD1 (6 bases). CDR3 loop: CASSEAGTRGGTDTQYF. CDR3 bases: TGTGCCAGCAGCGAAGCCGGGACACGAGGGGGCACAGATACGCAGTATTTT.